This TCR beta chain was found in a study of blood T cell repertoires in COVID-19. For the study at large: The analysed material was cDNA or gDNA that came from T cells, B-cell-depleted T cells, or PBMCs.

Trimming took off 1 base at V and 8 bases at J, with 17 bases between the two ends. In germline, CDR1 is SEHNR, CDR2 FQNEAQ (reference sequence). The CDR3 is 16 amino acids. Original analysis: Researchers report that nucleated cell counts were estimated from reference gene primer amplification. Sequencing used immunoSEQ multiplex PCR; TCRdb keeps in-frame clones, though not all of them. That table furnishes V, J and clone size, whereas the DNA furnished D and trimming. In the table there are under 85,000 clones, roughly 82% of which are singletons. Sequenced input: peripheral blood. The chain recombines TRBV7-9 with TRBJ1-4; D gene unclear. This sequence was found in a human donor in a cohort sampled during active COVID-19. CDR3 nucleotides: TGTGCCAGCAGCTTAGGGCTTCGGGGTAGGGAGGAAAAACTGTTTTTT. Protein: CASSLGLRGREEKLFF.